This T cell receptor (beta chain) was captured in a study of cytomegalovirus exposure and HLA in healthy donors. Study-level information: The 120 validation repertoires and the roughly 680 first-cohort repertoires shared a platform, a later analysis reported. Whole-study findings and limits: The study recorded 150 to 200 TCR beta chains that were cytomegalovirus-associated.

These donors were members of the roughly 110-subject validation cohort, a group separate from the roughly 700-subject first cohort. This CDR3 region has 20 residues. The V gene end was trimmed by 5 bases and the J gene end by 0 bases; junction bases not matched to a gene: 16. In germline, CDR1 is SGHVS, CDR2 FNYEAQ. Concerning this clone itself: What it binds is not known.

TCRdb keeps only in-frame clones here, not all; method: immunoSEQ multiplex PCR. The profile shows 130,000 to 150,000 clones, roughly nine tenths of them singletons. This clonotype originated in a young man in good health and CMV-seronegative. Sample: PBMCs. The gene calls are TRBV7-6 and TRBJ2-3; 11 nucleotides agree with TRBD2. The CDR3 loop is CASSPLASGGRLPSTDTQYF. CDR3 DNA: TGTGCCAGCAGCCCATTGGCTAGCGGGGGGCGCCTCCCTAGCACAGATACGCAGTATTTT.